This T cell receptor beta chain appears in the sequencing data of a study of beta chain features in type 1 diabetes (dated by TCRdb to the late 2010s). With regard to the full study: Mean age, gender distribution, total cell number and subset yield did not differ between patients and healthy donors. In the study, TCRB repertoires of sorted circulating CD4+ T cell subsets from recently diagnosed type 1 diabetes patients were compared with those of matched healthy donors. Regulatory and stem cell-like memory subsets were isolated from only 8 patients and about 8 healthy donors, whereas naive and central memory subsets came from all 30 or so donors. Across all samples, about 110 million sorted cells were examined, and cell number per subset correlated strongly with RNA yield. Points the paper makes about the study in general: Type 1 diabetes patients showed a moderate but significant shortening of TCRB CDR3 length in all four CD4+ subsets. Naive, central memory and regulatory TCRB repertoires appeared to be more similar among patients than among healthy donors. Shorter templates might be favored by PCR, yet because patient and control samples were amplified and corrected together, any such skew would affect both groups equally. Fewer insertions and more nucleotide deletions at VDJ recombination sites were observed in patients with type 1 diabetes, implying thymic rearrangement abnormalities. Because cDNA was sequenced instead of genomic DNA, highly expressing activated cells could be over-represented, though the groups showed no difference in activation or CD3 levels. Only small numbers of individuals were included in the HLA sub-analyses, which left unresolved whether HLA type had any influence on TCRB rearrangement.

The entire isolated RNA was reverse transcribed using the High Capacity cDNA Reverse Transcription Kit, and thus expressed TCRB transcripts were sequenced. Deep immunoSEQ sequencing was performed on naive, central memory and regulatory T cell samples, with an average of approximately 4 million total reads per sample. Sorted cells were lysed in RLT buffer and RNA was extracted with DNase-treated RNeasy Micro or Mini kits, depending on cell number. Each cell subset was processed separately to prevent cross-contamination, with patient and healthy donor samples processed together. The immunoSEQ multiplex PCR was used to amplify TCRB sequences from cDNA, generating 87-bp fragments that spanned the CDR3 region. Sequencing of the amplicons was performed on the Illumina HiSeq platform. The authors' pipeline ran thus. PCR bias was computationally corrected using synthetic template baselines, reads within Hamming distance 2 were collapsed, and singletons that could not be merged were discarded. Reads were aligned against IMGT to assign V, D and J genes, CDR3 length and insertions or deletions at six rearrangement sites. Clonotype counts were normalized to sorted cell number within each subset before computing true diversity and Gini coefficients with the tcR R package. The overlap coefficient, calculated on TCRB nucleotide sequences, was used to measure repertoire sharing. Out-of-frame TCRB sequences from naive cells were analyzed to stand in for the pre-selection repertoire. Held by TCRdb, this immuneACCESS table contains in-frame sequences only and omits some clones. Under half of the omission traces to an unresolved V gene where checked; the cause of the rest is unknown. The V and J calls and the clone size are those of that table, but D and trimming were determined from the DNA. This sample lists fewer than 300,000 clones; approximately 20% were detected once. Jointly, the top ten make up about 0.027% of the sample.

V is shortened by 6 bases, J by 8 bases, and the region joining them spans 13 bases. The CDR3 measures 12 amino acids from cysteine to phenylalanine. This entry keeps only the CDR3 DNA: 36 bases, framed from base 1. The germline V gene gives CDR1 as MNHEY and CDR2 as SVGAGI. From each donor, a single peripheral blood sample of about 110 mL on average was drawn into heparinised tubes. A BD FACSAria II and a panel including CD45RO, CCR7, CD25, CD127, CD95 and CD27 were used to sort naive, central memory, regulatory and stem cell-like memory CD4+ T cells. All sorted populations exceeded 95% purity. PBMCs were separated immediately by Lymphoprep density gradient centrifugation and were stained directly, without being cultured. Samples were stained and sorted in pairs, with one healthy donor and one patient per experiment, so that batch effects were minimized. Concerning this clone: Its antigen is currently not known. Base qualities are not at hand, and no much larger clone is one base apart.

The V gene is TRBV6-5 and the J gene is TRBJ1-2; no D gene call is confident. Sequences were obtained from naive CD4+ T cells from blood. Explained via the paper, the cell subset or site label denotes: true naive CD4+ T cells. The TCR sequence derives from a woman between 35 and 50 years old with type 1 diabetes. The CDR3 amino acid sequence is: CASSSGLMGYTF. Here is the DNA: TGTGCCAGCAGCTCTGGCCTCATGGGCTACACCTTC.